This entry lists 21 T cell receptor beta chains sequenced from one sample in a study of blood T cell repertoires in COVID-19 (dated by TCRdb to about 2020). The library was produced with the immunoSEQ multiplex PCR assay. Imported from immuneACCESS, the table was reduced by TCRdb to in-frame sequences with V and J called. These copies leave out some clones; in studies compared against another copy, an unresolved V gene accounts for under half, and the cause of the remainder is not known. The sample has roughly 120,000 clones on record, 82% of them singletons. 7% to 9.5% of the sample rests with the top ten. Material for sequencing was peripheral blood. These receptors were taken from a man aged 65 to 85 with acute or convalescent COVID-19.

This sequence joins TRBV2 and TRBJ1-4, with TRBD1 matching over 12 bases. The V gene end was trimmed by 11 bases and the J gene end by 8 bases; junction bases not matched to a gene: 9. CDR3 length: 14 amino acids. CDR1 SNHLY and CDR2 FYNNEI come from the germline V gene. DNA of the CDR3: TGTGCCGGGAGGTTTGGGACAGGGGGCGAAAAACTGTTTTTT. It specifies CAGRFGTGGEKLFF.

The rearrangement joins TRBV7-9 to TRBJ1-1; 7 nucleotides agree with TRBD1. CDR1 is SEHNR, CDR2 FQNEAQ, per germline (reference sequence). The CDR3 loop spans 14 amino acids. J was trimmed by 4 bases and V by 2 bases; bases with no gene match: 4. The CDR3 region is CASSLTGVITEAFF. CDR3 sequence (DNA): TGTGCCAGCAGCTTAACAGGGGTGATCACTGAAGCTTTCTTT.

V usage is TRBV20-1 and J usage is TRBJ1-5; TRBD1 is a possible D gene (5 bases). Germline V gives CDR1 DFQATT, CDR2 SNEGSKA (reference sequence). V lost 6 bases to trimming and J lost 8 bases, with 8 bases between them. This CDR3 contains 10 residues. CDR3 nucleotide sequence: TGCAGTGCGCCGGGGGAGCCCCAGCATTTT. This translates into CSAPGEPQHF.

The chain links TRBV29-1 to TRBJ1-2, with a weak D call TRBD1 (5 bases). CDR3 length: 13 amino acids. V lost 7 bases, J lost 8 bases, and 20 bases lay in between. CDR1 is SQVTM and CDR2 is ANQGSEA in the germline V gene. The CDR3, as DNA: TGCAGCGCCGGGGGTATAGGACCTCAGGGCTACACCTTC. Residues: CSAGGIGPQGYTF. Based on the CDR3 plus reference TRBV29-1 and TRBJ1-2, the full variable domain is SAVISQKPSRDICQRGTSLTIQCQVDSQVTMMFWYRQQPGQSLTLIATANQGSEATYESGFVIDKFPISRPNLTFSTLTVSNMSPEDSSIYLCSAGGIGPQGYTFGSGTRLTVV.

The chain employs TRBV11-2 and TRBJ2-1; TRBD2 agrees at 10 bases. This CDR3 region has 19 residues. Germline V CDR1 and CDR2: SGHAT, FQNNGV. The V gene end was trimmed by 0 bases and the J gene end by 5 bases; junction bases not matched to a gene: 13. The DNA of the CDR3 is TGTGCCAGCAGCTTAGATGGAGCAGCGGGAGGGCAGGCTAACAATGAGCAGTTCTTC. This translates into CASSLDGAAGGQANNEQFF.

This rearrangement joins TRBV6-1 to TRBJ1-2, with D maybe TRBD1 (5 bases). The CDR3 extends over 11 amino acids. V was pared by 5 bases and J by 7 bases, with 8 bases between. The germline V gene encodes CDR1 MNHNS and CDR2 SASEGT. The DNA for the CDR3 is TGTGCCAGCAGTAGACAGAGTGGCTACACCTTC. Its protein product is CASSRQSGYTF.

This clone was counted many times. The chain combines TRBV14 with TRBJ2-7; possible D gene TRBD1, 5 bases. This CDR3 spans 12 amino acids. Germline assignment: CDR1 SGHDN and CDR2 FVKESK. V lost 3 bases to trimming and J lost 4 bases, with 7 bases between them. In DNA form, the CDR3 reads TGTGCCAGCAGCCATTCAGGGTACGAGCAGTACTTC. Translated, it gives CASSHSGYEQYF.

The chain recombines TRBV18 with TRBJ1-3; D remains ambiguous. This CDR3 is built from 17 residues. Per the germline V gene, CDR1 is KGHSH and CDR2 is LQKENI. The V end lost 2 bases, the J end lost 0 bases, and 14 bases lay between the germline ends. CDR3: CASSPMSGPSSGNTIYF. DNA of the CDR3: TGTGCCAGCTCACCAATGAGTGGGCCGAGCTCTGGAAACACCATATATTTT.

The gene calls are TRBV30 and TRBJ2-1; 11 bases agree with TRBD1. Germline CDR1 and CDR2: GTSNPN and SVGIG (reference sequence). The CDR3 sequence is 14 residues long. V lost 5 bases and J lost 6; bases outside the gene matches: 6. CDR3 protein: CAWAGQGVVNEQFF. CDR3 bases: TGTGCCTGGGCGGGACAGGGGGTGGTCAATGAGCAGTTCTTC. Filled out from reference TRBV30 and TRBJ2-1, the complete variable domain reads SQTIHQWPATLVQPVGSPLSLECTVEGTSNPNLYWYRQAAGRGLQLLFYSVGIGQISSEVPQNLSASRPQDRQFILSSKKLLLSDSGFYLCAWAGQGVVNEQFFGPGTRLTVL.

The chain employs TRBV6-8 and TRBJ2-2; TRBD2 might be the D (6 bases). V was shortened by 1 base and J by 7 bases, with 7 bases between the two germline ends. CDR3 length: 13 amino acids. Germline-derived CDR1 and CDR2 are MNHGY and SAAAGT. DNA of the CDR3: TGTGCCAGCAGTTACTTCGGGGGCGGGGAGCTGTTTTTT. This encodes CASSYFGGGELFF.

The genes are TRBV18 and TRBJ1-1; possibly TRBD1 for D (5 bases). The V and J ends lost 0 bases and 4 bases respectively, with 12 bases between them. The CDR3 covers 15 residues. Germline lookup yields CDR1 KGHSH and CDR2 LQKENI. The CDR3 DNA reads TGTGCCAGCTCACCACCACGTACAGGTTCCACTGAAGCTTTCTTT. Its translation: CASSPPRTGSTEAFF.

The chain carries TRBV28 and TRBJ1-5; D ambiguous. V was trimmed by 5 bases and J by 6 bases, leaving 17 bases between them. The CDR3 extends over 15 amino acids. CDR1 and CDR2 (germline): MDHEN, SYDVKM. For the CDR3, the DNA is TGTGCCAGCAGTGTGCCGGCCCAATGGAGTCAGCCCCAGCATTTT. Translating it yields CASSVPAQWSQPQHF.

The rearrangement links TRBV5-1 to TRBJ2-1, with 8 bases identical to TRBD1. Germline CDR1 and CDR2: SGHRS and YFSETQ. Trimming took 4 bases from V and 6 from J; bases not matched to a gene: 6. CDR3 length: 14 residues. The CDR3 nucleotides read TGCGCCAGCAGCAACGGACAGGGAGGCAATGAGCAGTTCTTC. Protein product: CASSNGQGGNEQFF.

V is TRBV12-3 or TRBV12-4 and J is TRBJ1-1, with D maybe TRBD1 (6 bases). The CDR3 contains 13 residues. The V gene lost 8 bases and the J gene lost 4 bases, with 14 bases spanning the gap. CDR3 in amino acids: CASGHRARTEAFF. For the CDR3, the DNA is TGTGCCAGCGGCCACAGGGCGCGCACTGAAGCTTTCTTT.

This chain links TRBV7-2 with TRBJ1-2; 8 positions match TRBD1. Germline trimming cut 4 bases from V and 5 bases from J; bases unmatched to any gene: 3. Germline-derived CDR1 and CDR2 are SGHTA and FQGNSA. The CDR3 length is 13 residues. The CDR3 sequence is CASSSRQGYGYTF. CDR3 nucleotide sequence: TGTGCCAGCAGCTCCCGACAGGGGTATGGCTACACCTTC.

This chain joins TRBV27 and TRBJ1-2; 11 bases map to TRBD1. CDR3 length equals 15 residues. Germline V gene data show CDR1 as MNHEY and CDR2 as SMNVEV (reference sequence). Trimming at V came to 4 bases and at J to 3 bases, leaving 4 bases not matched to a gene. The CDR3 region has the DNA TGTGCCAGCAGTTCCCCGGACAGGGGGCACTATGGCTACACCTTC. Translation: CASSSPDRGHYGYTF.

With regard to this clone: Other DNA sequences in this sample translate to the same CDR3. The chain uses TRBV5-1 and TRBJ1-2; D is unresolved. The CDR3 runs to 13 residues. CDR1 and CDR2 from the germline V gene are SGHRS and YFSETQ. V was trimmed by 0 bases and J by 3 bases, leaving 6 bases between them. CDR3 in amino acids: CASSLEGDYGYTF. CDR3 nucleotides: TGCGCCAGCAGCTTGGAAGGAGACTATGGCTACACCTTC. Full variable domain (outside the CDR3, taken from reference TRBV5-1 and TRBJ1-2): KAGVTQTPRYLIKTRGQQVTLSCSPISGHRSVSWYQQTPGQGLQFLFEYFSETQRNKGNFPGRFSGRQFSNSRSEMNVSTLELGDSALYLCASSLEGDYGYTFGSGTRLTVV.

The chain employs TRBV10-3 and TRBJ2-7, with TRBD1 matching over 7 bases. The CDR3 sequence is 13 residues long. V lost 6 bases, J lost 0 bases, and 2 bases stayed unmatched. Germline V gene sequence: CDR1 ENHRY, CDR2 SYGVKD. The CDR3 region has the DNA TGTGCCATCAGAGGGACAGACTCCTACGAGCAGTACTTC. Protein: CAIRGTDSYEQYF.

CDR3 sequence: CASSIGGATGEQYF. The DNA of the CDR3 is TGTGCCAGTAGTATAGGTGGGGCTACGGGCGAGCAGTACTTC. The chain employs TRBV19 and TRBJ2-7; a weak D match, TRBD1 (5 bases). Trimming pared 1 base from V and 6 bases from J, leaving 13 bases between. Germline V CDR1 and CDR2: LNHDA, SQIVND (reference sequence). The CDR3 is 14 residues long.

This chain uses TRBV30 with TRBJ1-4, with D possibly being TRBD1 (6 bases). The ends were cut back, 3 bases at V and 4 bases at J, with 9 bases in the middle. Germline-derived CDR1 and CDR2 are GTSNPN and SVGIG (reference sequence). This CDR3 is 13 amino acids long. The CDR3 protein is CAWSGQINEKLFF. The CDR3 DNA is TGTGCCTGGAGCGGACAGATTAATGAAAAACTGTTTTTT.

The chain employs TRBV9 and TRBJ1-2, with 7 bases matching TRBD1. V lost 2 bases and J lost 6; bases outside the gene matches: 4. CDR1 and CDR2 (germline): SGDLS, YYNGEE. This CDR3 has 13 amino acids. The CDR3 DNA follows: TGTGCCAGCAGCGTGGAGACAGGGAATGGCTACACCTTC. This translates into CASSVETGNGYTF.